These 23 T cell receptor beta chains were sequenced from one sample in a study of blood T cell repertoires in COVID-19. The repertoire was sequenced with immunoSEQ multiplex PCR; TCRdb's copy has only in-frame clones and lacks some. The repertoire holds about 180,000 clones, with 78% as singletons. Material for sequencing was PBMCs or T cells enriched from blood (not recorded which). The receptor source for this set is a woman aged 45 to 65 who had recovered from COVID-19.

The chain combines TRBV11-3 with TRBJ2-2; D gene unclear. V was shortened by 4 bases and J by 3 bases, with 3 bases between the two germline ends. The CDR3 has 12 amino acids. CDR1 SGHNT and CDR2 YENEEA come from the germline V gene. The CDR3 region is CASSSYTGELFF. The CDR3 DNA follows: TGTGCCAGCAGCTCTTACACCGGGGAGCTGTTTTTT.

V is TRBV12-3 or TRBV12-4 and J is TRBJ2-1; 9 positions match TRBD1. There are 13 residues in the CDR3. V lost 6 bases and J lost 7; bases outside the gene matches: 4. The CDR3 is CASRKTGGNEQFF. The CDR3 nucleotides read TGTGCCAGCAGAAAGACAGGGGGTAATGAGCAGTTCTTC.

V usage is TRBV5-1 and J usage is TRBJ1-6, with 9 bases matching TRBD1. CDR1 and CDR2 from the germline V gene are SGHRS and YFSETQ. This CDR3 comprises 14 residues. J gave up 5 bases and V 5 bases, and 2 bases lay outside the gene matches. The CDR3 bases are TGCGCCAGCAGGGGACAGGGTGATAATTCACCCCTCCACTTT. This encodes CASRGQGDNSPLHF.

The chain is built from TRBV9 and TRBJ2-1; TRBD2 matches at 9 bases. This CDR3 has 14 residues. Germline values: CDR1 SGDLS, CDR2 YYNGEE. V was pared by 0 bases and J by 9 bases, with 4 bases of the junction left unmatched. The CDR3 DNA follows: TGTGCCAGCAGCGTAGTAGCGGGAGAGGGTGAGCAGTTCTTC. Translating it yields CASSVVAGEGEQFF.

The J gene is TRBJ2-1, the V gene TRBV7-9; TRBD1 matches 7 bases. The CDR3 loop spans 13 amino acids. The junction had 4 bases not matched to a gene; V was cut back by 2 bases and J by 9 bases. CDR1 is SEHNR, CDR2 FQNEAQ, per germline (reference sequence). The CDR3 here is CASSLPRQGEQFF. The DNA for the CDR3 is TGTGCCAGCAGCTTACCTCGACAGGGTGAGCAGTTCTTC. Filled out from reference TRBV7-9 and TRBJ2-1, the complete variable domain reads DTGVSQNPRHKITKRGQNVTFRCDPISEHNRLYWYRQTLGQGPEFLTYFQNEAQLEKSRLLSDRFSAERPKGSFSTLEIQRTEQGDSAMYLCASSLPRQGEQFFGPGTRLTVL.

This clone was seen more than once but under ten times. The CDR3 nucleotides are TGTGCCAGCAGCTTAGGACGGAGGACCTACGAGCAGTACTTC. This gives the protein CASSLGRRTYEQYF. The chain carries TRBV13 and TRBJ2-7; tentative D call: TRBD2 (5 bases). Germline-derived CDR1 and CDR2 are PRHDT and FYEKMQ (reference sequence). The CDR3 runs 14 residues. Between the trimmed V and J ends, which lost 0 bases and 2 bases, there was a span of 8 bases. Full variable domain (outside the CDR3, taken from reference TRBV13 and TRBJ2-7): AAGVIQSPRHLIKEKRETATLKCYPIPRHDTVYWYQQGPGQDPQFLISFYEKMQSDKGSIPDRFSAQQFSDYHSELNMSSLELGDSALYFCASSLGRRTYEQYFGPGTRLTVT.

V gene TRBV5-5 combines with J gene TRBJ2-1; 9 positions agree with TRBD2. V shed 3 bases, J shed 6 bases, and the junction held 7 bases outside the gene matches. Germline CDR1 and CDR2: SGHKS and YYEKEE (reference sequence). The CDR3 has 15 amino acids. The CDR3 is CASSSHSGSGNEQFF. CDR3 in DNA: TGTGCCAGCAGCTCCCATAGCGGGAGTGGCAATGAGCAGTTCTTC. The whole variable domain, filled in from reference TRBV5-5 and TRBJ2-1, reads DAGVTQSPTHLIKTRGQQVTLRCSPISGHKSVSWYQQVLGQGPQFIFQYYEKEERGRGNFPDRFSARQFPNYSSELNVNALLLGDSALYLCASSSHSGSGNEQFFGPGTRLTVL.

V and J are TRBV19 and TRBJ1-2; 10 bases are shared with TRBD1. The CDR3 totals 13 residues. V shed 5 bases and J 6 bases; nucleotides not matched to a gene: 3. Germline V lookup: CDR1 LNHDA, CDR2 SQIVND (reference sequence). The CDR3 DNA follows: TGTGCCAGTAGTGACAGGGGGCCGGATGGCTACACCTTC. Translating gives CASSDRGPDGYTF.

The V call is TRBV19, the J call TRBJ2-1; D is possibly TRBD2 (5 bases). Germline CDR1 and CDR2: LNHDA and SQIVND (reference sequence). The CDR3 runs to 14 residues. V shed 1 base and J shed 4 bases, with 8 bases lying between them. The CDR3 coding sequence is TGTGCCAGTAGTATAGGGGGAGCTTACAATGAGCAGTTCTTC. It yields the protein CASSIGGAYNEQFF.

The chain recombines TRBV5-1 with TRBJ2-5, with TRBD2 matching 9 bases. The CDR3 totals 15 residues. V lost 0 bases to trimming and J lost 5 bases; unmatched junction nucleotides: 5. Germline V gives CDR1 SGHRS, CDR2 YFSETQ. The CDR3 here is CASSLAAAGGETQYF. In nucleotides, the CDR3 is TGCGCCAGCAGCTTGGCAGCGGCGGGGGGGGAGACCCAGTACTTC.

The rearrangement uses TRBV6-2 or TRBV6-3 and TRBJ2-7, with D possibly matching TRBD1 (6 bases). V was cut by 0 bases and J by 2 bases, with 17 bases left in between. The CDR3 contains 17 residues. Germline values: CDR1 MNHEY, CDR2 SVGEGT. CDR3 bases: TGTGCCAGCAGTTACTCGGGTAGGGGGAGCAGCGCCTACGAGCAGTACTTC. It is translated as CASSYSGRGSSAYEQYF.

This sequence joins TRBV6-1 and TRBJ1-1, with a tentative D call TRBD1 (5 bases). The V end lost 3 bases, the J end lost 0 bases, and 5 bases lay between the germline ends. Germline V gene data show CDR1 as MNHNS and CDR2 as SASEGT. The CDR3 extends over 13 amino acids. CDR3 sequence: CASSDRVNTEAFF. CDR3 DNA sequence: TGTGCCAGCAGTGACAGGGTGAACACTGAAGCTTTCTTT.

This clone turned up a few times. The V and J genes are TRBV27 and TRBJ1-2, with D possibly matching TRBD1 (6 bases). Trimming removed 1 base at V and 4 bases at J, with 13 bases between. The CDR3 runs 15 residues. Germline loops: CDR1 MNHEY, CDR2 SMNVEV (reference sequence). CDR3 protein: CASSLYTGSGYGYTF. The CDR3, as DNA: TGTGCCAGCAGTTTATATACAGGGTCAGGCTATGGCTACACCTTC.

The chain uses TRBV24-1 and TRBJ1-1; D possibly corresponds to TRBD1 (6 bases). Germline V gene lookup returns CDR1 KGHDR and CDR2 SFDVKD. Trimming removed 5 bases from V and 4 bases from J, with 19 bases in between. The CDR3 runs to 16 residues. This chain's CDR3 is CATSALVQGLSTEAFF. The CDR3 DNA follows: TGTGCCACCAGTGCTTTAGTACAGGGTTTGAGCACTGAAGCTTTCTTT.

Here the CDR3 DNA reads TGTGCCAGCAGCCCCCAGGCCGGAAACTATGGCTACACCTTC. Translated, it gives CASSPQAGNYGYTF. V gene TRBV7-9 combines with J gene TRBJ1-2, with D hard to call. With 5 bases removed from V and 2 bases from J, the gap between germline ends came to 12 bases. There are 14 residues in the CDR3. The germline gives CDR1 SEHNR, CDR2 FQNEAQ (reference sequence).

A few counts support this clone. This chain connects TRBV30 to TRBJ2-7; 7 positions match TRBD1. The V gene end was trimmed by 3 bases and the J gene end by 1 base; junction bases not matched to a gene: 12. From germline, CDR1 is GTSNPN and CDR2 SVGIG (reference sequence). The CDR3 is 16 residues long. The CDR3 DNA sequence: TGTGCCTGGAGGGGGATCCTGACAGGGAGATCCTACGAGCAGTACTTC. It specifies CAWRGILTGRSYEQYF.

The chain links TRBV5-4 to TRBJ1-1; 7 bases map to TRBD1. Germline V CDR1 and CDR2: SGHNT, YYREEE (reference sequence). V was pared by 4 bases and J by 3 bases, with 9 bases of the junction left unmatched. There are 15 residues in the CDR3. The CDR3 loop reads CASSTQQGSYTEAFF. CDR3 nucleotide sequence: TGTGCCAGCAGCACGCAACAGGGGAGTTACACTGAAGCTTTCTTT.

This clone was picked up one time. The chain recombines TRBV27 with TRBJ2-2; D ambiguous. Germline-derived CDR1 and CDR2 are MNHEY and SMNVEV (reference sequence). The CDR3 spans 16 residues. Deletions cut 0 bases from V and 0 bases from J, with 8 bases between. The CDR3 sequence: CASSLSYGSNTGELFF. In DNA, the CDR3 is TGTGCCAGCAGTTTATCGTACGGTTCGAACACCGGGGAGCTGTTTTTT.

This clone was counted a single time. The CDR3 is CASSPGTSGRGEQYF. CDR3 DNA: TGTGCCAGCAGTCCGGGGACTAGCGGACGCGGCGAGCAGTACTTC. The chain uses TRBV27 and TRBJ2-7, with 11 positions matching TRBD2. The length of the CDR3 is 15 residues. The trim removed 5 bases at V and 6 bases at J, leaving 9 bases unmatched. Germline loops: CDR1 MNHEY, CDR2 SMNVEV (reference sequence).

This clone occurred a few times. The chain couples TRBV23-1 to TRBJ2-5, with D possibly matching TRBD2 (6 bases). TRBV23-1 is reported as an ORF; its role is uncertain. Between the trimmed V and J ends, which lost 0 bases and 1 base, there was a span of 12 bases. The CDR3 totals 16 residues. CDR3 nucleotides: TGCGCCAGCAGTCAATCGGGGACTTACCTCCAAGAGACCCAGTACTTC. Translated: CASSQSGTYLQETQYF.

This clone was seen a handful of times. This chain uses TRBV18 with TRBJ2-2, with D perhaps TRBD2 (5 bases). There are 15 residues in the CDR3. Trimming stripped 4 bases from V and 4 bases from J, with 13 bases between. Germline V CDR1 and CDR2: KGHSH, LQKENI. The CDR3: CASSQESRGTGELFF. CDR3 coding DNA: TGTGCCAGCTCACAGGAGAGCCGGGGCACCGGGGAGCTGTTTTTT.

The CDR3 DNA reads as TGTGCCAGCAGCTGGGACAGTGGGTCCTACGAGCAGTACTTC. This gives the protein CASSWDSGSYEQYF. The chain carries TRBV5-4 and TRBJ2-7; 7 bases match TRBD1. The CDR3 is 14 amino acids. V shed 3 bases, J shed 1 base, and the junction held 4 bases outside the gene matches. Germline lookup yields CDR1 SGHNT and CDR2 YYREEE (reference sequence).

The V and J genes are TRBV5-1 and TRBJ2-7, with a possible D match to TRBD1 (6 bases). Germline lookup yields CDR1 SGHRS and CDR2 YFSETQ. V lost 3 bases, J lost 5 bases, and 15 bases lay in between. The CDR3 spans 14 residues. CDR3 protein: CASSSGQTRDEQYF. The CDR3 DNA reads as TGCGCCAGCAGCTCAGGACAGACGAGGGACGAGCAGTACTTC.